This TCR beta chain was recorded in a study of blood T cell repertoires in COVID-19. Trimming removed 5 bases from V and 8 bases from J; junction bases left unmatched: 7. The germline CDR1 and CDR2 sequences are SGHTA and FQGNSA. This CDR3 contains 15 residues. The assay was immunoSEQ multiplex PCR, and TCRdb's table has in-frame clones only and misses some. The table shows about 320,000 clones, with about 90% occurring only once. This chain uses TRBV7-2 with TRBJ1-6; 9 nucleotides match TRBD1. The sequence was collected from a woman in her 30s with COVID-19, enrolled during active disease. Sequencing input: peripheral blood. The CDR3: CASSLMGQGDSPLHF. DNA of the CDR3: TGTGCCAGCAGCCTAATGGGACAGGGTGATTCACCCCTCCACTTT. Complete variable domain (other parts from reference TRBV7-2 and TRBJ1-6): GAGVSQSPSNKVTEKGKDVELRCDPISGHTALYWYRQSLGQGLEFLIYFQGNSAPDKSGLPSDRFSAERTGGSVSTLTIQRTQQEDSAVYLCASSLMGQGDSPLHFGNGTRLTVT.